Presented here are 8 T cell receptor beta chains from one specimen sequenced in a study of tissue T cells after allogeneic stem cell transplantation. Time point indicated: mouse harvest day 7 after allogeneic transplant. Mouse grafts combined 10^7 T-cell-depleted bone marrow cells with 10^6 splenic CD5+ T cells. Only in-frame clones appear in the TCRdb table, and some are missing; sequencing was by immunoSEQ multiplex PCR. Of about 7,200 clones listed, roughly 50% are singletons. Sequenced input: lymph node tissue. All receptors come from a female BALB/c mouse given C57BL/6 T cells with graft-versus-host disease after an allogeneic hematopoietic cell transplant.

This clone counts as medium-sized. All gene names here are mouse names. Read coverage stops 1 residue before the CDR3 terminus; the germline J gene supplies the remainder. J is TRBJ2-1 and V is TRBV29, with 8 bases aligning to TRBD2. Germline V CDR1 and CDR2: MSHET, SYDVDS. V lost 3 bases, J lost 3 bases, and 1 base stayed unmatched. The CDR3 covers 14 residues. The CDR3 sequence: CASSLGGRYAEQFF. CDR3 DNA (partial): TGTGCTAGCAGTTTGGGGGGGCGCTATGCTGAGCAGTTC.

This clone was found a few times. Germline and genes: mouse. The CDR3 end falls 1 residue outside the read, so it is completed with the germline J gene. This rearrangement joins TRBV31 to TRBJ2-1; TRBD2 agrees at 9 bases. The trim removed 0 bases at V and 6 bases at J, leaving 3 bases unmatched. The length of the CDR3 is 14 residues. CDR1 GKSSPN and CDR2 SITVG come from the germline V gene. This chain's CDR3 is CAWSLWGGLAEQFF. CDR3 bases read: TGTGCCTGGAGTCTCTGGGGGGGTCTTGCTGAGCAGTTC.

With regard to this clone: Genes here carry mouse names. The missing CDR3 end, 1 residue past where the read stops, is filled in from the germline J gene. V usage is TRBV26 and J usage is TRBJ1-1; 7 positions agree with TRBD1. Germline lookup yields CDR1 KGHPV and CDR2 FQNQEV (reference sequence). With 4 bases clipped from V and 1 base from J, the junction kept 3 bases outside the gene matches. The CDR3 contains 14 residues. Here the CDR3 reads CASSRGTENTEVFF. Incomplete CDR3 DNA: TGTGCCAGCAGTCGGGGGACAGAAAACACAGAAGTCTTC.

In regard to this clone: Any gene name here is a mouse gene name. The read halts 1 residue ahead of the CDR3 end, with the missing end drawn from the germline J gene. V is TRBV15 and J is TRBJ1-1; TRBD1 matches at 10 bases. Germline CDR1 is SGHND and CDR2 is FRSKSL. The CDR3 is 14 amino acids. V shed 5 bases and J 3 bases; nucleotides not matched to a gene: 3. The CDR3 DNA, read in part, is TGTGCCAGCAGTCCGGGACAGGGGTACACAGAAGTCTTC. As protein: CASSPGQGYTEVF. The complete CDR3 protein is CASSPGQGYTEVFF.

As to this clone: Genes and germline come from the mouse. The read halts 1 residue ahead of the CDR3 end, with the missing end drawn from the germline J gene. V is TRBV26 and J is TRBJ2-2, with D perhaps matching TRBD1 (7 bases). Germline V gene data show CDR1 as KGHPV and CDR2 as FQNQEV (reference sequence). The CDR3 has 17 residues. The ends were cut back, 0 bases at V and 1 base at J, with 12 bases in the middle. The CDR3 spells CASSLSKGAGNTGQLYF. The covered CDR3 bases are TGTGCCAGCAGTCTGTCGAAGGGGGCGGGAAACACCGGGCAGCTCTAC.

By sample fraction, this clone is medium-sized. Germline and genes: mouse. CDR3 protein: CASSQDRNSGNTLYF. CDR3 DNA, as far as it was read: TGTGCCAGCAGCCAAGATCGAAACTCTGGAAATACGCTCTAT. The J gene is TRBJ1-3, the V gene TRBV2, with unresolved D. The read ends 1 residue shy of where the CDR3 ends; the end is completed using the germline J gene. This CDR3 is 15 amino acids long. V dropped 0 bases and J dropped 1 base, with 7 bases sitting between them. Germline V lookup: CDR1 LGHNA, CDR2 YSYQKL.

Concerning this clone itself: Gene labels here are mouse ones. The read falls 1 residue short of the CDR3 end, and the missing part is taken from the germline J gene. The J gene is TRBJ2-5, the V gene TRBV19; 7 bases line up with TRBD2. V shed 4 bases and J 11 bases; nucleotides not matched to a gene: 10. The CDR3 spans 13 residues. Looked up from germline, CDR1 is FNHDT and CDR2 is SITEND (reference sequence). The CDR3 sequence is CASSLRDCRHQYF. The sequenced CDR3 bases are TGTGCCAGCAGTCTCCGGGACTGTAGACACCAGTAC.

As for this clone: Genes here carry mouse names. The CDR3 DNA, read in part, is TGTGCCAGCAGTTTAGGGGGCCCCTATGAACAGTAC. Amino acids: CASSLGGPYEQY. The whole CDR3 sequence reads CASSLGGPYEQYF. The rearrangement uses TRBV15 and TRBJ2-7, with D perhaps TRBD1 or TRBD2 (5 bases each). Sequencing ends 1 residue short of the CDR3 end; the germline J gene provides the rest. The CDR3 length is 13 residues. Germline-derived CDR1 and CDR2 are SGHND and FRSKSL. The V and J ends lost 1 base and 2 bases respectively, with 6 bases between them.